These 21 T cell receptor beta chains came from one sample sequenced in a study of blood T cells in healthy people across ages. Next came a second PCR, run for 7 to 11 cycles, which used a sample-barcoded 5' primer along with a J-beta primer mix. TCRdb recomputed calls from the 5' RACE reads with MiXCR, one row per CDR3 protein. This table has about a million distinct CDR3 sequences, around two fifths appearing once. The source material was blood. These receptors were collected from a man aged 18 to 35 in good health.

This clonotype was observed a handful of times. This CDR3 is CASSKDGNTGELFF. Written as DNA, the CDR3 is TGTGCCAGCAGCAAGGACGGGAACACCGGGGAGCTGTTTTTT. J is TRBJ2-2 and V is TRBV7-9; D gene uncertain. Germline-derived CDR1 and CDR2 are SEHNR and FQNEAQ (reference sequence). The CDR3 has 14 amino acids. V shed 5 bases and J shed 1 base, with 8 bases lying between them.

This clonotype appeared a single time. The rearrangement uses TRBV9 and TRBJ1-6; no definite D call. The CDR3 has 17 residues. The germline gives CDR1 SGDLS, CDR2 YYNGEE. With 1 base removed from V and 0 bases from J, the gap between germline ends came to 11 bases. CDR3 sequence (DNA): TGTGCCAGCAGCGTATCGAGAGACCGCTCCTATAATTCACCCCTCCACTTT. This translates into CASSVSRDRSYNSPLHF.

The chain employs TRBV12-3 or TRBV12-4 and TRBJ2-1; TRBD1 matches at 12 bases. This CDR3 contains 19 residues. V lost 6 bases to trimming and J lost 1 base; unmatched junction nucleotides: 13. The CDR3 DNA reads TGTGCCAGCAGAACCGGGACAGGGGGCTACGAGACATCCTACAATGAGCAGTTCTTC. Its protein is CASRTGTGGYETSYNEQFF.

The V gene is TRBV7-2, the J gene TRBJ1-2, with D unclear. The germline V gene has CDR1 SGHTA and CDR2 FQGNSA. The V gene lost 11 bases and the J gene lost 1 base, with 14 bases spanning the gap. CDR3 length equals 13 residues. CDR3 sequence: CAGDIGDNYGYTF. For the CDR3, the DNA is TGTGCCGGGGATATCGGGGATAACTATGGCTACACCTTC.

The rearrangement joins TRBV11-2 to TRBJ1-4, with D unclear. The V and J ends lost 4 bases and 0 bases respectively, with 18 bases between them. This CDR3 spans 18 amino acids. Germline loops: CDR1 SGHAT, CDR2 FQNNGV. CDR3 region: CASSSPRKGIATNEKLFF. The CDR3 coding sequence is TGTGCCAGCAGCTCCCCACGGAAAGGGATAGCAACTAATGAAAAACTGTTTTTT.

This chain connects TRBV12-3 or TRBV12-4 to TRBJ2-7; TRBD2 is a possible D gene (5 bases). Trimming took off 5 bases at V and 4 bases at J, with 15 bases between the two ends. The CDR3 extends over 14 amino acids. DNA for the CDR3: TGTGCCAGCAGTCAAAACCCCTCGGGGTACGAGCAGTACTTC. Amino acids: CASSQNPSGYEQYF.

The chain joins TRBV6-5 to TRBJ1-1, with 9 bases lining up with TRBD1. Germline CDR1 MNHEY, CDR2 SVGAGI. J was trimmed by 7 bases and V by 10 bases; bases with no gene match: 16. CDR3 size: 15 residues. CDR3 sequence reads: CATLPGQGAFNEAFF. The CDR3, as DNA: TGTGCCACTTTACCGGGACAGGGCGCATTTAATGAAGCTTTCTTT.

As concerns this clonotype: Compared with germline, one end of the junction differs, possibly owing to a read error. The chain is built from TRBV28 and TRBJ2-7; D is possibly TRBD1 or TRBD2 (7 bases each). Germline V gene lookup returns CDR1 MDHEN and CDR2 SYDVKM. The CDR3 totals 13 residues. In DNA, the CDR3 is TGTGCCAGCAGCCCAGGGGGGGACCCCGAGAAGTACTTC. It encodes CASSPGGDPEKYF.

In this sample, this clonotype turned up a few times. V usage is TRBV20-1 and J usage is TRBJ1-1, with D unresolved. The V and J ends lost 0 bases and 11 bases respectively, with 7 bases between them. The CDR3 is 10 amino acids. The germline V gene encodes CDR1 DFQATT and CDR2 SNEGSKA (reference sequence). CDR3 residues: CSAREGFAFF. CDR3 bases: TGCAGTGCTAGAGAGGGGTTCGCTTTCTTT.

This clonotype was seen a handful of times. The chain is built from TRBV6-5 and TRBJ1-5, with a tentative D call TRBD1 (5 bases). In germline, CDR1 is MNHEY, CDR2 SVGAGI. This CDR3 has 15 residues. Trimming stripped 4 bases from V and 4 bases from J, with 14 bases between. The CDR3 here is CASSSQGFGNQPQHF. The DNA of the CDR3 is TGTGCCAGCAGTTCCCAGGGATTTGGGAATCAGCCCCAGCATTTT.

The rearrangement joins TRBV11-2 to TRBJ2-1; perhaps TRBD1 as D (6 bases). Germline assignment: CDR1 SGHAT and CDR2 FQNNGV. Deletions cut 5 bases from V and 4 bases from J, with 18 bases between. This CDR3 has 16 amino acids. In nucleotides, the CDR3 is TGTGCCAGCAGCCCCCGGGGCAGGGGTTTGTACAATGAGCAGTTCTTC. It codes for CASSPRGRGLYNEQFF.

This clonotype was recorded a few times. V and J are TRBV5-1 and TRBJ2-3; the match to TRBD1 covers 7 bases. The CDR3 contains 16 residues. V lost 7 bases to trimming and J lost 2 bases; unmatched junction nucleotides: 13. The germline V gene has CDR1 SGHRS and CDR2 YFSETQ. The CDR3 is CASQTTPGTDTDTQYF. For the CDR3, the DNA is TGCGCCAGCCAAACGACCCCCGGGACAGACACAGATACGCAGTATTTT.

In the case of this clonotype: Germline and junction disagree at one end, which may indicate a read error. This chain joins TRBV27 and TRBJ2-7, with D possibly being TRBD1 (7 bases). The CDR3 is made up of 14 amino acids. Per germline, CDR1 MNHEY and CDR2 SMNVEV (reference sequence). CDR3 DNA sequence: TGTGCCAGCAGAACCAGGGGGGATTCCTACGGGCAGTACTTC. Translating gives CASRTRGDSYGQYF.

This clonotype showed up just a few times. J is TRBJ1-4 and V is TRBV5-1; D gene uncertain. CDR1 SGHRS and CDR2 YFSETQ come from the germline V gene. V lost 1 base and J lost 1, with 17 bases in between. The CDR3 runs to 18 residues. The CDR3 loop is CASSLSPLGSQTNEKLFF. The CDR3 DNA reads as TGCGCCAGCAGCTTGTCCCCCTTGGGGAGTCAAACTAATGAAAAACTGTTTTTT.

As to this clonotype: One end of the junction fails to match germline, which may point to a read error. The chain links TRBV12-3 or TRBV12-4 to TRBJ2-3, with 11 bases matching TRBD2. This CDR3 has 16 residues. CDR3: CASSLDTSGSTDTEYF. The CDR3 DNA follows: TGTGCCAGCAGTCTAGATACTAGCGGGAGCACAGATACGGAGTATTTC.

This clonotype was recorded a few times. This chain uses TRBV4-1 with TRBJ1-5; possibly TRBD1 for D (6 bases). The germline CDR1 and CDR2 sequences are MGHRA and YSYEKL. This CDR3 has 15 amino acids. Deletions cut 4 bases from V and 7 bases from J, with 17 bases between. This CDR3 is CASSLEVSRGQPQHF. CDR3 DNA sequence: TGCGCCAGCAGCCTAGAAGTGAGCAGGGGCCAGCCCCAGCATTTT.

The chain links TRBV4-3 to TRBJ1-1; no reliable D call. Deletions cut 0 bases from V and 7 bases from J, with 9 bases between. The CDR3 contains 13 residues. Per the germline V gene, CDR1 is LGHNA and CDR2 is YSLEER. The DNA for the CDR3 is TGCGCCAGCAGCCAAGAGTCTGGACTTGAAGCTTTCTTT. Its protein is CASSQESGLEAFF.

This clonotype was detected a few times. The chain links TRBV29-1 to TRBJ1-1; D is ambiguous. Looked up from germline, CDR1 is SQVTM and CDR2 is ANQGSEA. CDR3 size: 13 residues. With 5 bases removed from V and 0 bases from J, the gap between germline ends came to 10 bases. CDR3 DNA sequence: TGCAGCGTTCAAGGGAGGATGAACACTGAAGCTTTCTTT. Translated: CSVQGRMNTEAFF. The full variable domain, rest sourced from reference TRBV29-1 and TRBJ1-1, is SAVISQKPSRDICQRGTSLTIQCQVDSQVTMMFWYRQQPGQSLTLIATANQGSEATYESGFVIDKFPISRPNLTFSTLTVSNMSPEDSSIYLCSVQGRMNTEAFFGQGTRLTVV.

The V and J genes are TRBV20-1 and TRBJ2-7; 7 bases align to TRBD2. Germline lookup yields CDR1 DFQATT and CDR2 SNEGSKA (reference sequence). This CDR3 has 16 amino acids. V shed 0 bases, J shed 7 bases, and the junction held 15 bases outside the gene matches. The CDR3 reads CSARDPGRTRYNEQYF. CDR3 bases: TGCAGTGCTAGAGATCCTGGGAGGACTAGGTACAATGAGCAGTACTTC.

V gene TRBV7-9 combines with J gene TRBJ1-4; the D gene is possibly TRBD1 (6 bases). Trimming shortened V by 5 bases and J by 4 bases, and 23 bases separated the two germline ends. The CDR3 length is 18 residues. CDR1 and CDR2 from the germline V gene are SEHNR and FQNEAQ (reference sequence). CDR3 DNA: TGTGCCAGCAGCAAACTAGGGGGGAGAGACTCTATTAATGAAAAACTGTTTTTT. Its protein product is CASSKLGGRDSINEKLFF.

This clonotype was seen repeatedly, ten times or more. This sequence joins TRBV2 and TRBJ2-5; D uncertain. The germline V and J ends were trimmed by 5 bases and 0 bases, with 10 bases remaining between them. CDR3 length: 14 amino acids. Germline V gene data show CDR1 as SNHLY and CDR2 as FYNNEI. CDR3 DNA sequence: TGTGCCAGCAGTTACGCGGTCCACCAAGAGACCCAGTACTTC. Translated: CASSYAVHQETQYF.